This TCR beta chain stems from a study of blood T cell repertoires in COVID-19. Study overall: Samples taken during acute and convalescent COVID-19 were collected in the United States, Italy and Spain. From T cells, B-cell-depleted T cells, or PBMCs came the material, which was cDNA or gDNA.

V dropped 5 bases and J dropped 1; count of bases not matched to a gene: 1. This CDR3 has 15 residues. Germline values: CDR1 SGHAT, CDR2 FQNNGV. Original processing methods: It was from reference gene primer amplification that nucleated cell counts were estimated. Clones were read by immunoSEQ multiplex PCR, and TCRdb kept only the in-frame ones, dropping some. V and J calls and clone size follow that table, whereas D and trimming were derived from the DNA. The sample contains 35,000 to 50,000 clones, roughly 84% of which appear only once. This chain joins TRBV11-2 and TRBJ2-3, with 12 bases aligning to TRBD2. The receptor was isolated from a human donor in a cohort sampled during active COVID-19. Sample: peripheral blood. DNA for the CDR3: TGTGCCAGCAGCCGACTAGCGGGGGGCACAGATACGCAGTATTTT. Its protein product is CASSRLAGGTDTQYF.